The 25 T cell receptor beta chains in this list originate from one sample, sequenced in a study of T cells expressing NK-cell markers. TCRdb reprocessed the 5' RACE reads; each CDR3 protein has one entry and no DNA is given. In all, the sample yields roughly 160,000 distinct CDR3 sequences. The sample taken for sequencing was blood T cells: a sorted CD56 or NKG2C T cell subset, CD4+ or CD8+ T cells, or bulk PBMC T cells (not recorded which). These receptors came from a man aged 18-75 years in good health.

This chain joins TRBV27 and TRBJ2-1; TCRdb's assignment of TRBD1 cannot be checked, as there is no DNA. Germline CDR1 MNHEY, CDR2 SMNVEV (reference sequence). The CDR3 is made up of 11 amino acids. The CDR3: CASSRGGEQFF.

V is TRBV28 and J is TRBJ2-1; TCRdb returns TRBD2, unconfirmable since there is no DNA. The CDR3 consists of 15 residues. The germline V gene encodes CDR1 MDHEN and CDR2 SYDVKM. The CDR3 loop is CASSPPLAGPRGQFF.

The chain joins TRBV2 to TRBJ2-7. The CDR3 runs 15 residues. In germline, CDR1 is SNHLY, CDR2 FYNNEI. CDR3 residues: CASSEAAGSSYEQYF.

The chain employs TRBV5-5 and TRBJ2-7. The germline V gene has CDR1 SGHKS and CDR2 YYEKEE (reference sequence). The length of the CDR3 is 14 residues. Here the CDR3 reads CASSPYQSPYEQYF.

This chain joins TRBV4-1 and TRBJ2-5; the D gene TCRdb calls, TRBD1, cannot be checked with no DNA. The germline gives CDR1 MGHRA, CDR2 YSYEKL. This CDR3 comprises 16 residues. The CDR3 sequence: CASSQERQGLGETQYF.

The genes are TRBV7-9 and TRBJ2-1; TCRdb designates TRBD2, a call that cannot be tested without DNA. Germline V CDR1 and CDR2: SEHNR, FQNEAQ (reference sequence). The CDR3 length is 15 residues. CDR3 in amino acids: CASSYGLSSYNEQFF.

The V and J genes are TRBV5-4 and TRBJ1-2; TCRdb picks TRBD1, but there is no DNA to check that call. The length of the CDR3 is 13 residues. Germline V lookup: CDR1 SGHNT, CDR2 YYREEE (reference sequence). CDR3 sequence: CASSRGQGSGYTF.

The V call is TRBV28, the J call TRBJ2-7; TCRdb's D call of TRBD1 is untestable without DNA. In germline, CDR1 is MDHEN, CDR2 SYDVKM. The length of the CDR3 is 14 residues. The CDR3 spells CASSPGTSYYEQYF.

The genes are TRBV3-1 and TRBJ2-2. The germline CDR1 and CDR2 sequences are LGHDT and YNNKEL (reference sequence). The CDR3 runs to 16 residues. CDR3 sequence reads: CASSLEGLMNTGELFF. Full variable domain (rest looked up from reference TRBV3-1 and TRBJ2-2): DTAVSQTPKYLVTQMGNDKSIKCEQNLGHDTMYWYKQDSKKFLKIMFSYNNKELIINETVPNRFSPKSPDKAHLNLHINSLELGDSAVYFCASSLEGLMNTGELFFGEGSRLTVL.

V gene TRBV4-1 combines with J gene TRBJ1-2; checking the TCRdb D call of TRBD1 is not possible without DNA. The CDR3 spans 17 residues. The germline V gene encodes CDR1 MGHRA and CDR2 YSYEKL. The CDR3 loop is CASSQDAGTGVRYGYTF.

The chain is built from TRBV2 and TRBJ1-1. The CDR3 sequence is 17 residues long. Germline V gene sequence: CDR1 SNHLY, CDR2 FYNNEI. This chain's CDR3 is CASSEALPGGLNTEAFF.

The chain combines TRBV25-1 with TRBJ2-6; the TCRdb call, TRBD1, lacks DNA for checking. This CDR3 is built from 16 residues. The germline V gene has CDR1 MGHDK and CDR2 SYGVNS. The CDR3 loop is CASSGGQKAGANVLTF.

The chain joins TRBV7-9 to TRBJ2-3. Germline CDR1 is SEHNR and CDR2 is FQNEAQ (reference sequence). The length of the CDR3 is 13 residues. The CDR3 sequence is CASSPLYTDTQYF.

The chain combines TRBV9 with TRBJ2-7; the D call from TCRdb, TRBD1, cannot be confirmed without DNA. The CDR3 has 14 residues. CDR1 SGDLS and CDR2 YYNGEE come from the germline V gene. Here the CDR3 reads CASSTRDGFYEQYF.

The chain links TRBV20-1 to TRBJ2-3; the D call of TRBD2 rests on TCRdb alone, since no DNA is present to check it. This CDR3 spans 16 amino acids. The germline CDR1 and CDR2 sequences are DFQATT and SNEGSKA (reference sequence). Here the CDR3 reads CSARDHERGETDTQYF.

This rearrangement joins TRBV4-2 to TRBJ1-1; TCRdb designates TRBD1, a call that cannot be tested without DNA. Germline CDR1 and CDR2: LGHNA and YNFKEQ. The CDR3 length is 16 residues. CDR3 in amino acids: CASSQDLGGGNTEAFF.

The genes are TRBV6-1 and TRBJ2-5; TCRdb lists TRBD1, though no DNA is available to test this call. The germline V gene encodes CDR1 MNHNS and CDR2 SASEGT. This CDR3 has 15 amino acids. CDR3: CASSVQGAEWETQYF.

This chain links TRBV7-8 with TRBJ2-3; the D call from TCRdb, TRBD2, cannot be confirmed without DNA. From germline, CDR1 is SGHVS and CDR2 FQNEAQ. The CDR3 contains 16 residues. CDR3 region: CASSPTTGLALDTQYF.

The chain joins TRBV6-1 to TRBJ1-2; TCRdb picks TRBD1, but there is no DNA to check that call. The CDR3 contains 13 residues. Germline CDR1 reads MNHNS; CDR2 reads SASEGT. The CDR3 region is CASSDGTALGYTF.

The gene calls are TRBV4-2 and TRBJ2-4; checking the TCRdb D call of TRBD1 is not possible without DNA. Germline V gene sequence: CDR1 LGHNA, CDR2 YNFKEQ. There are 15 residues in the CDR3. Here the CDR3 reads CASSLGVGTAAIQYF.

The chain carries TRBV12-3 or TRBV12-4 and TRBJ1-2; TCRdb outputs TRBD1, but without DNA this stays unchecked. The CDR3 loop spans 12 amino acids. This CDR3 reads CASSPTGLGYTF.

The chain couples TRBV10-3 to TRBJ2-3; TCRdb indicates TRBD1, and absent DNA this call remains unverified. Germline CDR1 is ENHRY and CDR2 is SYGVKD. The CDR3 sequence is 13 residues long. This CDR3 is CAISPGAADTQYF.

The CDR3 reads CASSQTSGVQETQYF. The chain employs TRBV4-2 and TRBJ2-5; TCRdb's D gene call, TRBD2, goes unchecked for lack of DNA. The germline gives CDR1 LGHNA, CDR2 YNFKEQ. CDR3 length: 15 amino acids.

V gene TRBV28 combines with J gene TRBJ2-6. CDR1 and CDR2 from the germline V gene are MDHEN and SYDVKM. The CDR3 covers 15 residues. The CDR3 spells CASSSRSSGANVLTF.

The CDR3 is CSARALLLLGYEQYF. The chain links TRBV20-1 to TRBJ2-7. CDR3 length equals 15 residues. Germline loops: CDR1 DFQATT, CDR2 SNEGSKA (reference sequence).